The rows below give T cell receptor beta chains drawn from one sample of a study of T cell responses to AZD1222 COVID-19 vaccine. Some clones are missing from TCRdb's copy, which holds only in-frame ones; the method was immunoSEQ multiplex PCR. The sample lists some 150,000 clones, more than 80% occurring once. The material was peripheral blood, obtained on day 0 of AZD1222 vaccination. Source of these receptors: an adult in good health. Each CDR3 is given with its conserved first and last residue.

J: TRBJ1-5
V: TRBV12-3/TRBV12-4
CDR3: CATGGGGQPQHF

J: TRBJ1-6
V: TRBV4-1
CDR3: CASSGLSLSYNSPLHF

J: TRBJ2-1
V: TRBV7-9
CDR3: CASSSQTGLKDEQFF

J: TRBJ2-2
V: TRBV10-3
CDR3: CAITRTGEVGELFF

J: TRBJ1-2
V: TRBV10-1
CDR3: CASNRGPGYGYTF

J: TRBJ2-3
V: TRBV30
CDR3: CAFGRSTDTQYF

J: TRBJ2-4
V: TRBV12-3/TRBV12-4
CDR3: CASSLALKNIQYF

J: TRBJ2-7
V: TRBV6-5
CDR3: CASSSDRGYFDEQYF

J: TRBJ1-1
V: TRBV11-2
CDR3: CASSLGPSEAFF

J: TRBJ1-3
V: TRBV3-1/TRBV3-2
CDR3: CASSPQGHRGGNTIYF

J: TRBJ2-3
V: TRBV4-1
CDR3: CASKTGTGGVGTDTQYF

J: TRBJ2-1
V: TRBV10-3
CDR3: CAIMETGVNEQFF

J: TRBJ2-7
V: TRBV25-1
CDR3: CASSEFTYEQYF

J: TRBJ1-5
V: TRBV2
CDR3: CASSDEGLSNQPQHF

J: TRBJ1-1
V: TRBV6-1
CDR3: CASSELLNTEAFF

J: TRBJ1-2
V: TRBV7-9
CDR3: CASSLRTRQGITF

J: TRBJ2-1
V: TRBV3-1/TRBV3-2
CDR3: CASSQSLGIGPYNEQFF

J: TRBJ2-3
V: TRBV28
CDR3: CASSSPSLVDTQYF

J: TRBJ2-1
V: TRBV10-3
CDR3: CAISSSPGGIAQFF

J: TRBJ2-3
V: TRBV7-8
CDR3: CASSLGVWSGGPDTQYF

J: TRBJ2-5
V: TRBV9
CDR3: CASSVVVFSSYF

J: TRBJ2-7
V: TRBV6-4
CDR3: CASSDSASGQAYEQYF

J: TRBJ2-1
V: TRBV6-5
CDR3: CASIPYKGNEQFF

J: TRBJ2-1
V: TRBV27
CDR3: CATKSESLWNNEQFF

J: TRBJ1-5
V: TRBV30
CDR3: CAWSGDSNQPQHF

J: TRBJ2-5
V: TRBV3-1/TRBV3-2
CDR3: CASSLRGGDETQYF

J: TRBJ1-2
V: TRBV5-1
CDR3: CASSPGQIGSGYTF

J: TRBJ2-3
V: TRBV6-6
CDR3: CASSYSSNTQYF

J: TRBJ1-5
V: TRBV6-1
CDR3: CASSEVFGGGFNQPQHF

J: TRBJ2-7
V: TRBV2
CDR3: CASSEMGVPSYEQYF

J: TRBJ1-4
V: TRBV18
CDR3: CASSPPSGTNEKLFF

J: TRBJ1-2
V: TRBV5-4
CDR3: CASSRDRKPFYGYTF

J: TRBJ2-1
V: TRBV4-2
CDR3: CASSQDILAGTYNEQFF

J: TRBJ2-2
V: TRBV14
CDR3: CASSQAYWTSGSLAGELFF

J: TRBJ2-1
V: TRBV9
CDR3: CASSVGSAGGYNEQFF

J: TRBJ2-3
V: TRBV6-5
CDR3: CASRRTGAGMAQYF

J: TRBJ2-7
V: TRBV7-2
CDR3: CASSLVNEQYF

J: TRBJ2-1
V: TRBV27
CDR3: CASSFGGLAHYNEQFF

J: TRBJ2-5
V: TRBV5-1
CDR3: CASGGMELAEQETQYF

J: TRBJ2-5
V: TRBV13
CDR3: CASSSPGGEGETQYF

J: TRBJ2-3
V: TRBV6-2/TRBV6-3
CDR3: CASSYSGVDTQYF

J: TRBJ1-2
V: TRBV7-9
CDR3: CASSAQGSFGYTF

J: TRBJ2-1
V: TRBV25-1
CDR3: CASRENFAGGYNEQFF

J: TRBJ1-1
V: TRBV6-5
CDR3: CASNWGGGMNTEAFF

J: TRBJ2-3
V: TRBV5-6
CDR3: CASAWDTQYF

J: TRBJ2-3
V: TRBV19
CDR3: CASSKGPLKLTDTQYF

J: TRBJ1-5
V: TRBV4-1
CDR3: CASSQALAGGNQPQHF

J: TRBJ2-1
V: TRBV4-1
CDR3: CASSQVRLGATSGNEQFF

J: TRBJ1-6
V: TRBV7-8
CDR3: CASSLVGSSYNSPLHF

J: TRBJ2-7
V: TRBV27
CDR3: CASTAAGSALEQYF

J: TRBJ2-7
V: TRBV6-6
CDR3: CASSRTGDGEQYF

J: TRBJ1-5
V: TRBV30
CDR3: CAWSGDRGALYQPQHF

J: TRBJ1-1
V: TRBV6-5
CDR3: CASSYLSGGHTEAFF